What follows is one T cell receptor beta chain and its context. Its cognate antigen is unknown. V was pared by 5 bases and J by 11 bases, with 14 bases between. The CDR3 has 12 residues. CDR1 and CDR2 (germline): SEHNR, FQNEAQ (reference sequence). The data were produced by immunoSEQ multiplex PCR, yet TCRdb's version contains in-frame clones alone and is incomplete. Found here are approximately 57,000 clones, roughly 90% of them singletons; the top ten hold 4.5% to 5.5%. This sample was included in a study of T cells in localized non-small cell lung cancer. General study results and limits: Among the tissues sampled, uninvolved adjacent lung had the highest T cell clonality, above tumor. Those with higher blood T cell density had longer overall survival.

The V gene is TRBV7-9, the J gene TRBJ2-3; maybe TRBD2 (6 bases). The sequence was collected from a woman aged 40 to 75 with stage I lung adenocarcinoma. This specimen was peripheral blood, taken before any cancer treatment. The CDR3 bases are TGTGCCAGCAGCCCAAGCGGGCCCGAGCAGTATTTT. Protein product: CASSPSGPEQYF.